Below, one TCR beta chain is given with its context. Repertoires were generated with immunoSEQ multiplex PCR, while TCRdb's copy carries only in-frame clones and drops some. The table has roughly 100,000 clones, roughly nine tenths seen once. The sample originates from a study of T cell responses to AZD1222 COVID-19 vaccine. Per germline, CDR1 SNHLY and CDR2 FYNNEI. The CDR3 consists of 15 residues. Trimming removed 6 bases from V and 3 bases from J, with 15 bases in between. J is TRBJ2-1 and V is TRBV2; D possibly matches TRBD1 or TRBD2 (5 bases each). The TCR sequence derives from an adult in good health. The source material was peripheral blood, sampled on day 0 of AZD1222 vaccination. CDR3 loop: CASSRLGTYYNEQFF. As DNA, the CDR3 is TGTGCCAGCAGCCGACTGGGGACCTACTACAATGAGCAGTTCTTC.